The 26 T cell receptor beta chains listed next were all sequenced from one sample in a study of beta chain features in type 1 diabetes. Investigators reverse transcribed all isolated RNA, so they sequenced expressed TCRB transcripts. Generated by immunoSEQ multiplex PCR, the TCRdb table keeps only in-frame clones and is missing some. The top ten clones hold more than 0.06% of a sample with more than 85,000 clones, 40% of them seen once. The sample taken for sequencing was stem cell memory CD4+ T cells from blood. The receptor set was obtained from a woman between 18 and 29 years old in good health.

The chain is built from TRBV6-5 and TRBJ1-5, with unresolved D. The CDR3 runs to 15 residues. V lost 0 bases, J lost 5 bases, and 11 bases lay in between. CDR1 is MNHEY, CDR2 SVGAGI, per germline. The CDR3 DNA reads as TGTGCCAGCAGTTACTCGAATAGATACGATCAGCCCCAGCATTTT. Its protein is CASSYSNRYDQPQHF.

The genes are TRBV6-6 and TRBJ1-5, with 9 nucleotides matching TRBD1. This CDR3 is 15 amino acids long. The germline CDR1 and CDR2 sequences are MNHNY and SVGAGI (reference sequence). The trim removed 6 bases at V and 1 base at J, leaving 4 bases unmatched. CDR3 region: CASSLQGASNQPQHF. DNA for the CDR3: TGTGCCAGCAGCCTACAGGGGGCGAGCAATCAGCCCCAGCATTTT.

This chain uses TRBV6-5 with TRBJ1-2; D ambiguous. Looked up from germline, CDR1 is MNHEY and CDR2 is SVGAGI. V was clipped by 2 bases and J by 0 bases, with 10 bases between them. CDR3 size: 15 residues. CDR3 residues: CASSYGGRSNYGYTF. The CDR3 nucleotides are TGTGCCAGCAGTTACGGCGGAAGATCTAACTATGGCTACACCTTC.

This clone has more than one count but fewer than ten. V gene TRBV4-3 combines with J gene TRBJ2-6; D remains unclear. The germline V gene encodes CDR1 LGHNA and CDR2 YSLEER. V gave up 7 bases and J gave up 2 bases, with 21 bases separating them. This CDR3 has 18 residues. CDR3 protein: CASTLLVATRTGANVLTF. CDR3 in DNA: TGCGCCAGCACTCTCTTGGTAGCAACACGAACTGGGGCCAACGTCCTGACTTTC.

This clone has just a few counts. This chain links TRBV4-2 with TRBJ1-5; D is uncertain. The CDR3 sequence is 15 residues long. Deletions cut 0 bases from V and 7 bases from J, with 13 bases between. In germline, CDR1 is LGHNA, CDR2 YNFKEQ. CDR3 sequence (DNA): TGTGCCAGCAGCCAAGAGGGCAGGTCGGAACAGCCCCAGCATTTT. This translates into CASSQEGRSEQPQHF.

The chain uses TRBV5-1 and TRBJ2-2, with D possibly matching TRBD1 (7 bases). This CDR3 contains 15 residues. The germline CDR1 and CDR2 sequences are SGHRS and YFSETQ. V was trimmed by 0 bases and J by 8 bases, leaving 14 bases between them. CDR3 region: CASSLEAGGPGELFF. Written as DNA, the CDR3 is TGCGCCAGCAGCTTGGAGGCAGGGGGGCCAGGGGAGCTGTTTTTT.

The chain is built from TRBV28 and TRBJ1-5; 9 positions agree with TRBD1. From germline, CDR1 is MDHEN and CDR2 SYDVKM. The CDR3 is made up of 16 amino acids. J lost 0 bases, V lost 6 bases, and 6 bases had no gene match. In DNA form, the CDR3 reads TGTGCCAGCAGACCCGGGACAGGGTTTAGCAATCAGCCCCAGCATTTT. It encodes CASRPGTGFSNQPQHF.

The chain is built from TRBV11-3 and TRBJ2-3, with TRBD2 matching 8 bases. The length of the CDR3 is 16 residues. Germline V lookup: CDR1 SGHNT, CDR2 YENEEA. Trimming at V came to 1 base and at J to 2 bases, leaving 5 bases not matched to a gene. CDR3 nucleotide sequence: TGTGCCAGCAGCTTAGGGTGGCGGGAGGCCACAGATACGCAGTATTTT. Translating it yields CASSLGWREATDTQYF. The whole variable domain, filled in from reference TRBV11-3 and TRBJ2-3, reads EAGVVQSPRYKIIEKKQPVAFWCNPISGHNTLYWYLQNLGQGPELLIRYENEEAVDDSQLPKDRFSAERLKGVDSTLKIQPAELGDSAVYLCASSLGWREATDTQYFGPGTRLTVL.

The chain carries TRBV4-2 and TRBJ2-7; 11 nucleotides match TRBD1. V dropped 4 bases and J dropped 2; count of bases not matched to a gene: 10. Germline V lookup: CDR1 LGHNA, CDR2 YNFKEQ. CDR3 length equals 17 residues. In DNA, the CDR3 is TGTGCCAGCAGCCCCGAAGGGACAGGGGGTCTCGCCTACGAGCAGTACTTC. Translated, it gives CASSPEGTGGLAYEQYF.

The chain employs TRBV28 and TRBJ2-7; TRBD2 matches 13 bases. The CDR3 is 16 amino acids. In germline, CDR1 is MDHEN, CDR2 SYDVKM. J was trimmed by 6 bases and V by 4 bases; bases with no gene match: 9. The DNA of the CDR3 is TGTGCCAGCAGTTCCTTTCGGACTAGCGGGAGTGGCGAGCAGTACTTC. Amino acid sequence: CASSSFRTSGSGEQYF.

The J gene is TRBJ2-5, the V gene TRBV7-9, with TRBD1 identical over 12 bases. CDR1 and CDR2 (germline): SEHNR, FQNEAQ (reference sequence). The CDR3 totals 16 residues. V was pared by 6 bases and J by 5 bases, with 10 bases of the junction left unmatched. The CDR3 sequence: CASSSAVGQGAETQYF. The CDR3 region has the DNA TGTGCCAGCAGTTCGGCCGTGGGACAGGGGGCTGAGACCCAGTACTTC.

This clone was seen a few times. This chain joins TRBV29-1 and TRBJ2-1; 7 bases are a match to TRBD2. CDR1 and CDR2 from the germline V gene are SQVTM and ANQGSEA. Trimming removed 6 bases from V and 8 bases from J; junction bases left unmatched: 19. CDR3 length: 16 residues. CDR3 amino acids: CSVALGAGVSGHEQFF. CDR3 sequence (DNA): TGCAGCGTAGCCCTTGGTGCGGGAGTATCGGGGCATGAGCAGTTCTTC.

The chain links TRBV6-5 to TRBJ1-3, with TRBD1 matching 8 bases. Per germline, CDR1 MNHEY and CDR2 SVGAGI. The CDR3 extends over 14 amino acids. Trimming took 6 bases from V and 8 from J; bases not matched to a gene: 9. The CDR3 loop reads CASRTSGQGHTIYF. DNA of the CDR3: TGTGCCAGCAGGACGTCAGGACAGGGACACACCATATATTTT.

This clone was counted a few times. This chain links TRBV11-2 with TRBJ2-1; TRBD1 matches at 7 bases. Per germline, CDR1 SGHAT and CDR2 FQNNGV. Germline trimming cut 4 bases from V and 13 bases from J; bases unmatched to any gene: 4. The CDR3 sequence is 11 residues long. The CDR3 is CASSSRDRQFF. Here the CDR3 DNA reads TGTGCCAGCAGCTCCCGGGACAGACAGTTCTTC.

The V gene is TRBV5-6, the J gene TRBJ2-7; 8 bases map to TRBD2. V lost 6 bases and J lost 5; bases outside the gene matches: 10. CDR1 SGHDT and CDR2 YYEEEE come from the germline V gene. This CDR3 is built from 14 residues. This chain's CDR3 is CASILTGGRHEQYF. The CDR3 DNA sequence: TGTGCCAGCATCCTCACGGGGGGGCGACACGAGCAGTACTTC.

This clone has only one observation. The chain joins TRBV28 to TRBJ1-1, with 8 bases that match TRBD1. The CDR3 totals 15 residues. The germline V gene has CDR1 MDHEN and CDR2 SYDVKM. J was trimmed by 4 bases and V by 3 bases; bases with no gene match: 7. The CDR3 spells CASSFHGQGGTEAFF. As DNA, the CDR3 is TGTGCCAGCAGTTTTCATGGACAGGGCGGCACTGAAGCTTTCTTT.

This clone turned up a few times. This chain connects TRBV23-1 to TRBJ2-4, with a weak D call TRBD2 (6 bases). TRBV23-1 is an open reading frame whose function is uncertain. This CDR3 is built from 17 residues. Trimming removed 0 bases from V and 0 bases from J, with 12 bases in between. The CDR3 protein is CASSQSGGLLAKNIQYF. The CDR3 coding sequence is TGCGCCAGCAGTCAATCCGGAGGGTTACTAGCCAAAAACATTCAGTACTTC.

The rearrangement links TRBV21-1 to TRBJ1-2. TRBV21-1 is listed as a pseudogene. The CDR3 consists of 15 residues. The CDR3 loop is CASSKAGGVQNGYTF. The CDR3 DNA reads TGTGCCAGCAGCAAAGCGGGGGGGGTCCAGAATGGCTACACCTTC.

The chain joins TRBV15 to TRBJ2-7; 15 bases are shared with TRBD2. This CDR3 spans 16 amino acids. Germline V lookup: CDR1 LNHNV, CDR2 YYDKDF (reference sequence). V shed 5 bases, J shed 6 bases, and the junction held 8 bases outside the gene matches. The CDR3 sequence: CATSPRTSGRGSEQYF. The DNA for the CDR3 is TGTGCCACCAGCCCACGGACTAGCGGGAGGGGTAGCGAGCAGTACTTC. Together with reference TRBV15 and TRBJ2-7, the CDR3 gives the full variable domain: DAMVIQNPRYQVTQFGKPVTLSCSQTLNHNVMYWYQQKSSQAPKLLFHYYDKDFNNEADTPDNFQSRRPNTSFCFLDIRSPGLGDTAMYLCATSPRTSGRGSEQYFGPGTRLTVT.

This clone was found a few times. The V gene is TRBV6-5, the J gene TRBJ2-5; 8 bases match TRBD1. Matching the DNA end better, TRBJ2-7 makes the J call doubtful. The germline CDR1 and CDR2 sequences are MNHEY and SVGAGI. The CDR3 contains 13 residues. CDR3 sequence reads: CASSRTGPYEQYF. CDR3 nucleotide sequence: TGTGCCAGCAGCCGGACAGGGCCCTACGAGCAGTACTTC.

The V gene is TRBV6-5, the J gene TRBJ2-2, with 10 nucleotides matching TRBD1. The germline CDR1 and CDR2 sequences are MNHEY and SVGAGI. The V and J ends lost 0 bases and 3 bases, in that order; junction bases with no gene match: 1. The CDR3 spans 16 residues. CDR3 bases: TGTGCCAGCAGTTACTCGGACAGGGGGTACACCGGGGAGCTGTTTTTT. Protein product: CASSYSDRGYTGELFF.

The chain has TRBV27 and TRBJ2-2; tentative D call: TRBD2 (6 bases). CDR1 MNHEY and CDR2 SMNVEV come from the germline V gene (reference sequence). Trimming pared 5 bases from V and 5 bases from J, leaving 12 bases between. This CDR3 has 14 amino acids. As DNA, the CDR3 is TGTGCCAGCAGTAAGGGGCTAGCGACCGGGGAGCTGTTTTTT. Translating gives CASSKGLATGELFF.

The chain combines TRBV18 with TRBJ2-1, with TRBD1 matching over 7 bases. V was pared by 5 bases and J by 3 bases, with 4 bases of the junction left unmatched. The germline V gene has CDR1 KGHSH and CDR2 LQKENI. The CDR3 spans 14 residues. The CDR3 loop reads CASSEQGIYNEQFF. CDR3 sequence (DNA): TGTGCCAGCTCAGAACAGGGGATCTACAATGAGCAGTTCTTC.

The rearrangement uses TRBV10-3 and TRBJ1-5; perhaps TRBD1 as D (5 bases). V was pared by 4 bases and J by 7 bases, with 8 bases between. Germline CDR1 is ENHRY and CDR2 is SYGVKD. The CDR3 is 12 residues long. CDR3 in amino acids: CAISGGEQPQHF. For the CDR3, the DNA is TGTGCCATCAGTGGGGGGGAACAGCCCCAGCATTTT.

This clone was counted a few times. The chain combines TRBV25-1 with TRBJ2-3; 9 nucleotides agree with TRBD1. Trimming at V came to 4 bases and at J to 2 bases, leaving 10 bases not matched to a gene. Germline CDR1 MGHDK, CDR2 SYGVNS. This CDR3 is built from 17 residues. Written as DNA, the CDR3 is TGTGCCAGCAGTGTTACCCCGGGACAGGGTGACACAGATACGCAGTATTTT. This encodes CASSVTPGQGDTDTQYF.

The chain recombines TRBV18 with TRBJ2-7; 8 bases fit TRBD1. CDR1 KGHSH and CDR2 LQKENI come from the germline V gene. The CDR3 is made up of 13 amino acids. The J segment lost 3 bases and the V segment lost 6 bases, leaving 4 bases of the junction unmatched. The CDR3 DNA sequence: TGTGCCAGCTCTTACGGGACAGGCTACGAGCAGTACTTC. Its protein is CASSYGTGYEQYF.